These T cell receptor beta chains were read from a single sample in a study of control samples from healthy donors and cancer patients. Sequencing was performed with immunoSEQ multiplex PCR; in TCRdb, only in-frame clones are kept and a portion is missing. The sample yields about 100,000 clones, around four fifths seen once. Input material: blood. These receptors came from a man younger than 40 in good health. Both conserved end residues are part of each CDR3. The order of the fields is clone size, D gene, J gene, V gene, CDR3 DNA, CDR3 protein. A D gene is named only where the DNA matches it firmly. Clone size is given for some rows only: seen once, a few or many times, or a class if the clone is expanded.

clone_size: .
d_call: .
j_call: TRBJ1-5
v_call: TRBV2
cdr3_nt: TGTGCCAGCAGTGAAGCTTGGACGGGGCCCCAGCATTTT
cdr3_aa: CASSEAWTGPQHF

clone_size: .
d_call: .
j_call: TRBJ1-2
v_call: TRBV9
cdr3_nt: TGTGCCAGCAGCGCTAGGACAGTCAACTATGGCTACACCTTC
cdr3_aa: CASSARTVNYGYTF

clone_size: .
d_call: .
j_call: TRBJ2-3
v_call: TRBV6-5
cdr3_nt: TGTGCCAGTTCGGACAGTCCCACAGATACGCAGTATTTT
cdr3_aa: CASSDSPTDTQYF

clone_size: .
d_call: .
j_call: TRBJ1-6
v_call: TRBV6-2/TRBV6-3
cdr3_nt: TGTGCCAGCAGTTACTCTCAGAAGGGTAATTCACCCCTCCACTTT
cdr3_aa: CASSYSQKGNSPLHF

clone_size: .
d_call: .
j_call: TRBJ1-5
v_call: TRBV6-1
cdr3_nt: TGTGCCAGCAGTGAGGGATCTTTTAGCAATCAGCCCCAGCATTTT
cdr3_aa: CASSEGSFSNQPQHF

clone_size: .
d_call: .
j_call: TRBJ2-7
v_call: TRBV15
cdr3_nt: TGTGCCACCAGCAGAGATCTTACAGCCTCCTACGAGCAGTACTTC
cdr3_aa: CATSRDLTASYEQYF

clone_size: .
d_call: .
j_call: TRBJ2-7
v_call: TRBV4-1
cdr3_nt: TGCGCCAGCAGCCAAGAGAGGCAGAGGGGCCGGCTGGGCGAGCAGTACTTC
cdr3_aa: CASSQERQRGRLGEQYF

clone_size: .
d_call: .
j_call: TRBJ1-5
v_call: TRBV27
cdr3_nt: TGTGCCAGCAGCCCGCTAACGGGTATTAATCAGCCCCAGCATTTT
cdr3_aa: CASSPLTGINQPQHF

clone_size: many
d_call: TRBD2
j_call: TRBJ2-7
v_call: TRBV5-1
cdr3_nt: TGCGCCAGCAGCTTGACTAGCGGGGGCACTGGGCAGTACTTC
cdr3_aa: CASSLTSGGTGQYF

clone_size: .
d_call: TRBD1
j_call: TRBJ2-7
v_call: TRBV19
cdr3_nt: TGTGCCAGTAGTCCCGGGACAGGGGGCCGCGAGCAGTACTTC
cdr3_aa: CASSPGTGGREQYF

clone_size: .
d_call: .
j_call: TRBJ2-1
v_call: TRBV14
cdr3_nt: TGTGCCAGCAGCCAAGAGGGGGGGCGCTCCTACAATGAGCAGTTCTTC
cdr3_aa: CASSQEGGRSYNEQFF